This T cell receptor beta chain was captured in a study of cytomegalovirus exposure and HLA in healthy donors. This CDR3 is 16 amino acids long. After removal of 2 bases from V and 5 bases from J, the junction contained 10 bases not matched to a gene. Germline CDR1 is MNHEY and CDR2 is SVGAGI. The study ran its PCR with 60 Vbeta and 13 Jbeta primers. Generated by immunoSEQ multiplex PCR, the TCRdb table keeps only in-frame clones and is missing some. This sample has around 97,000 clones, with approximately 73% found just once. The rearrangement uses TRBV6-5 and TRBJ2-5; 8 bases agree with TRBD1. This TCR derives from a man aged 35 to 55 in good health and CMV-seronegative. Material for sequencing was PBMCs. CDR3: CASSYGTGVAWETQYF. The DNA for the CDR3 is TGTGCCAGCAGTTACGGGACAGGTGTGGCGTGGGAGACCCAGTACTTC.